Described below is a single T cell receptor (beta chain) sequence and its context. Its antigen remains unidentified. The data belong to a study of post-analysis software for immune sequencing data. Background on the study: Some patients lacked subtype; others had relapsing-remitting, secondary progressive or progressive-relapsing disease. Overall study results and limits: When patients were compared with controls, a handful of TRBV segments were more frequent, TRBV5-6, TRBV5-1 and TRBV20-1 among them. Co-batched samples clustered tightly together by F measure. Relative to controls, patients with multiple sclerosis showed significantly lower normalized Chao1 diversity.

This CDR3 region has 13 residues. The V gene's germline CDR1 is SGHDT and CDR2 YYEEEE. The library was made from cDNA and included unique molecular identifiers. Between about 0.85 and 11 million T cells gave rise to some 490,000 cDNA molecules. MiXCR was run by TCRdb on the PCR reads, yielding one entry per CDR3 protein. The repertoire holds roughly 730,000 distinct CDR3 sequences, with 30% as singletons. This receptor was obtained from a girl aged 5 to 17 with multiple sclerosis. The J gene is TRBJ2-5, the V gene TRBV5-6, with a possible D match to TRBD2 (6 bases). The tail of the sequence fits TRBJ2-4 better, so the J call may be wrong. The sequencing input was blood. CDR3 amino acids: CASSLPAGNIQYF. For the CDR3, the DNA is TGTGCCAGCAGCTTGCCCGCGGGGAACATTCAGTACTTC.